This is a list of T cell receptor beta chains from one sample in a study of blood T cell repertoires in COVID-19. Profiling relied on immunoSEQ multiplex PCR, and the TCRdb table lists in-frame clones only, not all of them. The data contain 200,000 to 250,000 clones, about 87% of them singletons. Specimen: PBMCs or T cells enriched from blood (not recorded which). All receptors derive from a woman aged 25 to 39 who had been exposed to COVID-19. Each CDR3 is given with its conserved first and last residue. D genes are given only for firm matches. Clone size is not always given. Where it is, it says once, few, many or a class for expanded clones.

v_call	j_call	clone_size	d_call	cdr3_nt	cdr3_aa
TRBV6-2/TRBV6-3	TRBJ2-3	.	.	TGTGCCAGCAGTTACTCATACAGGGCAGGCAACTTGGATACGCAGTATTTT	CASSYSYRAGNLDTQYF
TRBV20-1	TRBJ2-7	.	.	TGCAGTGCTAGAGGCGACTACGAGCAGTACTTC	CSARGDYEQYF
TRBV12-5	TRBJ2-5	.	.	TGTGCTAGTGGTCCGCGTTTAGAGACCCAGTACTTC	CASGPRLETQYF
TRBV6-5	TRBJ1-1	few	.	TGTGCCAGCAGTCGGGGGAACACTGAAGCTTTCTTT	CASSRGNTEAFF
TRBV9	TRBJ2-1	.	TRBD2	TGTGCCAGCAGCTCGGGACTAGCGGGAGTGTCAAGGTCCTACAATGAGCAGTTCTTC	CASSSGLAGVSRSYNEQFF
TRBV29-1	TRBJ2-3	.	TRBD2	TGCAGCGTTGAAAGGACTAGCGGAGGCTACACAGATACGCAGTATTTT	CSVERTSGGYTDTQYF
TRBV19	TRBJ2-2	.	.	TGTGCCAGTAGGCGACGGCCGAGCGGTGGCGGGACCGGGGAGCTGTTTTTT	CASRRRPSGGGTGELFF
TRBV19	TRBJ2-7	.	.	TGTGCCCGAGGAACCTACGAGCAGTACTTC	CARGTYEQYF
TRBV7-9	TRBJ2-3	.	TRBD2	TGTGCCAGCAGCCTCAGGCTAGGCGGGAGGTCAGATACGCAGTATTTT	CASSLRLGGRSDTQYF
TRBV23-1	TRBJ1-3	few	TRBD1	TGCGCCAGCAGTCAATCGCCGGGACAGGGGTCATCCTCTGGAAACACCATATATTTT	CASSQSPGQGSSSGNTIYF
TRBV29-1	TRBJ2-5	.	.	TGCAGCGTTGAACTGAGGGAGACCCAGTACTTC	CSVELRETQYF
TRBV28	TRBJ1-4	.	.	TGTGCCAGCAGCCCTCCGACAGGAGAAAAACTGTTTTTT	CASSPPTGEKLFF
TRBV5-5	TRBJ1-5	once	.	TGTGCCAGCAGCTTGTACAGGGATTTGACTCAGCCCCAGCATTTT	CASSLYRDLTQPQHF
TRBV18	TRBJ1-1	many	.	TGTGCCAGCTCACGCACAGGAGAAGCTTTCTTT	CASSRTGEAFF
TRBV6-1	TRBJ2-1	.	.	TGTGCCAGCAGTGAAGACAGGTACGAGCAGTTCTTC	CASSEDRYEQFF
TRBV27	TRBJ2-1	many	TRBD1	TGTGCCAGCACCCTAGACAGGGGGGCCTACAATGAGCAGTTCTTC	CASTLDRGAYNEQFF
TRBV3-1/TRBV3-2	TRBJ1-5	few	.	TGTGCCAGCAGCCTCGCGGGGACTCCCAATCAGCCCCAGCATTTT	CASSLAGTPNQPQHF
TRBV11-2	TRBJ2-7	.	TRBD1	TGTGCCAGCAGGTTGCTCCAGGGGGCGGGTTACGAGCAGTACTTC	CASRLLQGAGYEQYF
TRBV6-5	TRBJ2-1	.	.	TGTGCCGCGTCTTCGTTCTACAATGAGCAGTTCTTC	CAASSFYNEQFF
TRBV27	TRBJ1-5	.	.	TGTGCCAGCAAACAGGGTCAGCCCCAGCATTTT	CASKQGQPQHF
TRBV3-1/TRBV3-2	TRBJ2-1	.	TRBD2	TGTGCCAGCAGCCAAAGCCTTAGCGGGAGGGCTTACAATGAGCAGTTCTTC	CASSQSLSGRAYNEQFF
TRBV6-5	TRBJ2-1	.	.	TGTGCCAGCAGTTTGCTCGGACTTCCCCAGTTCTTC	CASSLLGLPQFF
TRBV6-5	TRBJ2-1	.	TRBD2	TGTGCCAGCAGTTACGCGGGAGGGAACTGCAATGAGCAGTTCTTC	CASSYAGGNCNEQFF
TRBV7-9	TRBJ1-5	.	.	TGTGCCAGCACCGGGCCTGGGGGGCAGCCCCAGCATTTT	CASTGPGGQPQHF
TRBV7-6	TRBJ1-6	once	.	TGTGCCAGCAGCAACTGGGGGGGGAACTATAATTCACCCCTCCACTTT	CASSNWGGNYNSPLHF
TRBV6-1	TRBJ2-7	.	TRBD2	TGTGCCAGCAGTGAAGCGCGACTAGCGGGAACGTACGAGCAGTACTTC	CASSEARLAGTYEQYF
TRBV6-5	TRBJ1-1	.	TRBD1	TGTGCCAGCAGCCGATGGGACAGTTCAAACACTGAAGCTTTCTTT	CASSRWDSSNTEAFF
TRBV19	TRBJ2-7	.	TRBD2	TGTGCCAGTAGTATCTCTAGCGGGAGGCCACTCTCCTACGAGCAGTACTTC	CASSISSGRPLSYEQYF
TRBV5-6	TRBJ2-7	.	.	TGTGCCAGCAGCTTTAAAGGTTGGGGTGGGGGAGGCGAGCAGTACTTC	CASSFKGWGGGGEQYF
TRBV5-1	TRBJ2-7	.	TRBD1	TGCGCCAGCAGCTTGGGACAGGGTGGATACGAGCAGTACTTC	CASSLGQGGYEQYF
TRBV15	TRBJ1-2	.	TRBD1	TGTGCCACCAGCAGGGGACAGGCCTATGGCTACACCTTC	CATSRGQAYGYTF
TRBV27	TRBJ2-7	.	.	TGTGCCAGCAGGCCCCTTGACCAGGGGAAAAGCTCCTACGAGCAGTACTTC	CASRPLDQGKSSYEQYF
TRBV12-3/TRBV12-4	TRBJ1-1	.	TRBD1	TGTGCCAGCAGTTTAGCGGGACAGGTGGCTTTCTTT	CASSLAGQVAFF
TRBV9	TRBJ2-3	.	.	TGTGCCAGCAGCGTGGAGGCTTCTAGCACAGATACGCAGTATTTT	CASSVEASSTDTQYF
TRBV2	TRBJ2-7	.	.	TGTGCCAGCAGTGACAGGGGAAACGAGCAGTACTTC	CASSDRGNEQYF
TRBV20-1	TRBJ2-7	.	.	TGCAGTGCTAGAGGCGAGGTAGAGCAGTACTTC	CSARGEVEQYF
TRBV29-1	TRBJ2-2	.	.	TGCAGCGTGGGGGGGCAAGGACAGGGCACCGGGGAGCTGTTTTTT	CSVGGQGQGTGELFF
TRBV10-3	TRBJ2-7	.	TRBD1	TGTGCCATCAGTGAGGTTCTTCGGACAGGGAGGTACGAGCAGTACTTC	CAISEVLRTGRYEQYF
TRBV6-5	TRBJ1-1	.	.	TGTGCCAGCAGCAGAACGGGGGTAACGAACACTGAAGCTTTCTTT	CASSRTGVTNTEAFF
TRBV11-2	TRBJ2-3	.	TRBD1	TGTGCCAGCAACCTCCAGGGGGCAGCCACAGATACGCAGTATTTT	CASNLQGAATDTQYF
TRBV6-5	TRBJ2-7	.	.	TGTGCCAGCATATCGGGGATCTACGAGCAGTACTTC	CASISGIYEQYF
TRBV5-1	TRBJ1-2	.	.	TGCGCCAGCAGACCCGATAATTATCAAAGGGGCTCTAACTATGGCTACACCTTC	CASRPDNYQRGSNYGYTF
TRBV6-5	TRBJ1-5	.	.	TGTGCCAGCAGACGGAGGGGCCAGCCCCAGCATTTT	CASRRRGQPQHF
TRBV5-1	TRBJ2-1	.	.	TGCGCCAGCAGCTTGGCACCCGGTAATGAGCAGTTCTTC	CASSLAPGNEQFF
TRBV6-5	TRBJ2-7	.	.	TGTGCCAGCAGTCCAGGGGCGTCGATCTACGAGCAGTACTTC	CASSPGASIYEQYF
TRBV4-1	TRBJ1-1	.	.	TGCGCCAGCAGCCAAGATCTGCGGACTGAAGCTTTCTTT	CASSQDLRTEAFF